The entry that follows covers one TCR beta chain sequence. Its specificity is unknown. There are 14 residues in the CDR3. Trimming took 3 bases from V and 8 from J, leaving 13 bases between them. Germline CDR1 and CDR2: SGHTA and FQGNSA. TCRdb processed the reads anew with MiXCR; each CDR3 protein has one entry. The table records 250,000 to 300,000 distinct CDR3 sequences, around 13% of them present only once. These data belong to a study of T cell repertoires in cytomegalovirus infection. Study at large: It was the public TCR beta signatures that indicated both CMV infection and matching HLA type.

Points from the study as a whole: The ex vivo response showed dominance by HLA-C-restricted CMV-specific TCR beta clonotypes.

The sample consisted of PBMCs. The rearrangement joins TRBV7-2 to TRBJ1-4; tentative D call: TRBD1 (5 bases). The clonotype was recovered from a human donor in good health (CMV status not recorded). Some clones in this sample may be carry-over from other donors' samples. CDR3 DNA sequence: TGTGCCAGCAGCTTCGGGGGGGGGGGGGAAAAACTGTTTTTT. This translates into CASSFGGGGEKLFF.